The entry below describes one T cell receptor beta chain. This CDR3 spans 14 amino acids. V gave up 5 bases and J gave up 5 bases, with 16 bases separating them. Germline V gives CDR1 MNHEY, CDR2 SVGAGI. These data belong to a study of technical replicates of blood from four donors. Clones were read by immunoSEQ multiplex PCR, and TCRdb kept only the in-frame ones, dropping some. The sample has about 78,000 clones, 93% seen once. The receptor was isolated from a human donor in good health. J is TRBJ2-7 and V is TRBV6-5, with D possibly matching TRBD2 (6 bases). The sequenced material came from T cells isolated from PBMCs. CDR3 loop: CASSNGGPSDEQYF. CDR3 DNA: TGTGCCAGCAGTAACGGGGGACCCTCGGACGAGCAGTACTTC.